This T cell receptor beta chain was observed in a study of regulatory T cells in long-lasting Graves disease. Through Arm-PCR of CDR3 regions and iRepertoire HTBI primers, TCR beta libraries were built. TCRdb reanalysed the multiplex PCR reads using MiXCR and keeps one entry per CDR3 protein. Of around 450,000 distinct CDR3 sequences listed, roughly 17% are singletons. CDR1 is LNHNV and CDR2 is YYDKDF in the germline V gene (reference sequence). This CDR3 comprises 17 residues. Regarding time point: newly diagnosed GD, antithyroid drugs for less than 3 months. RNA from PBMCs was the source of the TCR library. Details on this clonotype: Relative to the germline gene, one junction end is altered; a read error may explain this.

These data also formed part of another study, on T cells in Graves' hyperthyroidism and ophthalmopathy. From that paper: The study based diagnoses on clinical symptoms, serum thyroxine and TRAb, thyroid ultrasound and orbital computed tomography. Peripheral blood also featured most of the thyroid clonotypes expanded above 0.001.

The chain is built from TRBV15 and TRBJ2-1; 10 positions agree with TRBD2. Specimen: peripheral blood mononuclear cells (PBMCs), collected at new diagnosis, from a patient treated with antithyroid drugs. The receptor was isolated from a middle-aged man with Graves disease. CDR3 DNA: TGTGCCACCAGCAGGGCCCTAGCGGGAGTCTCCTACAATGAGCGGTTCTTC. Amino acids: CATSRALAGVSYNERFF. Full variable domain (outside the CDR3, taken from reference TRBV15 and TRBJ2-1): DAMVIQNPRYQVTQFGKPVTLSCSQTLNHNVMYWYQQKSSQAPKLLFHYYDKDFNNEADTPDNFQSRRPNTSFCFLDIRSPGLGDTAMYLCATSRALAGVSYNERFFGPGTRLTVL.